Shown below are 8 T cell receptor beta chains from a single sample sequenced in a study of blood T cell repertoires in COVID-19. Assay: immunoSEQ multiplex PCR; the TCRdb copy retains only in-frame clones and omits some. The sample has some 100,000 clones, roughly 80% seen once. Input material: peripheral blood. These receptors originate from a man in his sixties with acute or convalescent COVID-19.

The chain carries TRBV28 and TRBJ2-1, with 9 bases fitting TRBD1. There are 17 residues in the CDR3. Trimming at V came to 8 bases and at J to 4 bases, leaving 15 bases not matched to a gene. CDR1 and CDR2 (germline): MDHEN, SYDVKM. The chain's CDR3 is CASRTGGGQGWYNEQFF. The CDR3 DNA reads TGTGCCAGCCGGACGGGGGGCGGACAGGGGTGGTACAATGAGCAGTTCTTC.

The chain combines TRBV18 with TRBJ2-2; D remains ambiguous. Trimming left V 2 bases short and J 6 bases short, with 7 bases between. The CDR3 has 13 amino acids. Germline V gene sequence: CDR1 KGHSH, CDR2 LQKENI. In nucleotides, the CDR3 is TGTGCCAGCTCACCAAGCGAGTCCGGGGAGCTGTTTTTT. This gives the protein CASSPSESGELFF. The variable domain in full, completed from reference TRBV18 and TRBJ2-2, reads NAGVMQNPRHLVRRRGQEARLRCSPMKGHSHVYWYRQLPEEGLKFMVYLQKENIIDESGMPKERFSAEFPKEGPSILRIQQVVRGDSAAYFCASSPSESGELFFGEGSRLTVL.

As regards this clone: At the DNA level, this CDR3 is encoded by other sequences in the same sample as well. This rearrangement joins TRBV27 to TRBJ2-5; TRBD1 aligns across 7 bases. Looked up from germline, CDR1 is MNHEY and CDR2 is SMNVEV (reference sequence). The length of the CDR3 is 14 residues. After removal of 2 bases from V and 1 base from J, the junction contained 1 base not matched to a gene. The CDR3 sequence is CASSLNRGQETQYF. As DNA, the CDR3 is TGTGCCAGCAGTTTAAACAGGGGCCAAGAGACCCAGTACTTC.

The chain has TRBV7-9 and TRBJ2-1, with TRBD2 as a possible D gene (5 bases). Germline loops: CDR1 SEHNR, CDR2 FQNEAQ (reference sequence). CDR3 length: 18 amino acids. V was trimmed by 4 bases and J by 3 bases, leaving 22 bases between them. Here the CDR3 reads CASSSYSGRPPRYNEQFF. The DNA of the CDR3 is TGTGCCAGCAGCTCATACAGCGGTAGACCCCCACGCTACAATGAGCAGTTCTTC. The whole variable domain, filled in from reference TRBV7-9 and TRBJ2-1, reads DTGVSQNPRHKITKRGQNVTFRCDPISEHNRLYWYRQTLGQGPEFLTYFQNEAQLEKSRLLSDRFSAERPKGSFSTLEIQRTEQGDSAMYLCASSSYSGRPPRYNEQFFGPGTRLTVL.

This chain links TRBV4-3 with TRBJ2-6, with a possible D match to TRBD2 (5 bases). Trimming shortened V by 1 base and J by 2 bases, and 6 bases separated the two germline ends. This CDR3 comprises 15 residues. The germline V gene encodes CDR1 LGHNA and CDR2 YSLEER. CDR3 DNA sequence: TGCGCCAGCAGCCAAGGGGGAGCTGGGGCCAACGTCCTGACTTTC. Residues: CASSQGGAGANVLTF.

With regard to this clone: At one boundary the junction diverges from the germline segment, which might be a read error. The gene calls are TRBV15 and TRBJ1-4; a weak D match, TRBD1 (6 bases). The CDR3 covers 14 residues. Germline V gene data show CDR1 as LNHNV and CDR2 as YYDKDF (reference sequence). CDR3 region: CATSRKLDRPRQDF. The CDR3 nucleotides are TGTGCCACCAGCAGAAAGCTTGACAGACCCCGACAGGATTTT.

This sequence joins TRBV9 and TRBJ2-7, with 7 positions matching TRBD2. Trimming removed 4 bases from V and 2 bases from J; junction bases left unmatched: 6. The CDR3 is made up of 14 amino acids. Germline-derived CDR1 and CDR2 are SGDLS and YYNGEE. The CDR3 loop is CASSPRGVTYEQYF. DNA for the CDR3: TGTGCCAGCAGCCCACGGGGGGTAACCTACGAGCAGTACTTC.

CDR3 DNA sequence: TGTGCCAGCAGAAAGAGCGGGGGGTACACCGGGGAGCTGTTTTTT. It specifies CASRKSGGYTGELFF. This sequence joins TRBV11-3 and TRBJ2-2; 9 positions agree with TRBD2. Germline values: CDR1 SGHNT, CDR2 YENEEA. The CDR3 extends over 15 amino acids. V lost 6 bases and J lost 3; bases outside the gene matches: 5.